This T cell receptor beta chain was profiled in a study of T-cell reconstitution after alpha-beta-depleted transplantation in children. As concerns this clonotype: No antigen is known for it.

A TCRbeta library incorporating unique molecular identifiers was prepared. Via MiXCR, TCRdb re-called the PCR reads, giving one row per CDR3 protein. In the table there are 600,000 or so distinct CDR3 sequences, 20% to 25% of which are singletons. Study-wide results and limits: Expanded clones from the graft, numbering several hundred, reportedly supplied alpha-beta T cells about two months after transplant.

The sample consisted of PBMCs, mostly from graft donor cells, taken 360 days after TCRalphabeta/CD19-depleted stem cell transplant. The clonotype originates from a boy less than two years old who had a stem cell transplant for acute myeloid leukemia, so the T cells may come from the graft donor.

This CDR3 reads CASSPPGPAEAFF. For the CDR3, the DNA is TGTGCCAGCAGCCCTCCCGGGCCAGCTGAAGCTTTCTTT. The J gene is TRBJ1-1, the V gene TRBV3-1, with D hard to call. Trimming took 4 bases from V and 6 from J, leaving 12 bases between them. This CDR3 spans 13 amino acids. CDR1 and CDR2 from the germline V gene are LGHDT and YNNKEL (reference sequence).